In its sample, the clone carrying this T cell receptor (beta chain) was seen a few times. The antigen is undetermined. A read error may account for a junction end that differs from germline. The data derive from a study of blood T cells in healthy people across ages. Study conclusions and caveats: TCR beta diversity, measured per million T cells, fell in a roughly linear way with age. Versus aged donors, long-lived donors had higher diversity and more naive CD4+ cells.

The authors ran a second PCR of 7 to 11 cycles using a sample-barcoded 5' primer and a J-beta primer mix. Every single cDNA molecule received a tag from a template-switch adaptor with 12 random nucleotides. One entry per CDR3 protein, called by TCRdb with MiXCR from the 5' RACE reads. This table has around 1,500,000 distinct CDR3 sequences, approximately 42% appearing once. The study recruited healthy Caucasian donors from Russia who were aged about 6 to 95. Sequencing input: blood. This clonotype was obtained from a woman between 18 and 30 years old in good health.

The CDR3 is CASSYSPQGSAYEQYF. CDR3 nucleotide sequence: TGTGCCAGTAGTTATTCACCCCAGGGAAGCGCCTACGAGCAGTACTTC. The chain joins TRBV6-6 to TRBJ2-7; a weak D match, TRBD1 (5 bases). The germline CDR1 and CDR2 sequences are MNHNY and SVGAGI (reference sequence). The CDR3 runs to 16 residues.